This is a list of T cell receptor beta chains from one sample in a study of CD8+ T cells in alopecia areata. Data came from immunoSEQ multiplex PCR; TCRdb stores just in-frame clones and leaves some out. This table has around 69,000 clones, approximately 60% appearing once. The source material was CD8+ T cells sorted from blood, sampled at week 0. The receptor set was obtained from a human donor with alopecia areata. Both conserved end residues are part of each CDR3. A D gene is named only where the DNA matches it firmly. Only part of the rows carry a size: once, few, many, or a class if the clone is expanded.

V: TRBV7-9; size: .; J: TRBJ2-5; D: .; DNA: TGTGCCAGCAGTTACGAAACGAACCAAGAGACCCAGTACTTC; CDR3: CASSYETNQETQYF
V: TRBV4-1; size: .; J: TRBJ1-5; D: .; DNA: TGCGCCAGCAGCCCGGGAGGGTTGGGCAATCAGCCCCAGCATTTT; CDR3: CASSPGGLGNQPQHF
V: TRBV9; size: .; J: TRBJ2-3; D: .; DNA: TGTGCCAGCAGCGTAGGTACAGCTAGCACAGATACGCAGTATTTT; CDR3: CASSVGTASTDTQYF
V: TRBV9; size: .; J: TRBJ2-6; D: TRBD1; DNA: TGTGCCAGCAGCCTGACAGGGGGGCCCTCTGGGGCCAACGTCCTGACTTTC; CDR3: CASSLTGGPSGANVLTF
V: TRBV6-5; size: .; J: TRBJ1-2; D: .; DNA: TGTGCCAGCAGCCTCCTTGGGGGGGACGGCTACACCTTC; CDR3: CASSLLGGDGYTF
V: TRBV29-1; size: .; J: TRBJ2-1; D: .; DNA: TGCAGCGGAGGGACGGGGACCTACAATGAGCAGTTCTTC; CDR3: CSGGTGTYNEQFF
V: TRBV2; size: .; J: TRBJ2-1; D: .; DNA: TGTGCCAGCAGAGGGCTCAGCGGGTTCTCCTACAATGAGCAGTTCTTC; CDR3: CASRGLSGFSYNEQFF
V: TRBV29-1; size: few; J: TRBJ1-5; D: TRBD1; DNA: TGCAGCGTTGGTGACAGGGGAGCCAACAATCAGCCCCAGCATTTT; CDR3: CSVGDRGANNQPQHF
V: TRBV27; size: .; J: TRBJ1-2; D: .; DNA: TGTGCCAGCAGCCCCATCCGGAGCTATGGCTACACCTTC; CDR3: CASSPIRSYGYTF
V: TRBV5-1; size: .; J: TRBJ1-1; D: .; DNA: TGCGCCAGCAGCGGAGGCAACACTGAAGCTTTCTTT; CDR3: CASSGGNTEAFF
V: TRBV7-9; size: few; J: TRBJ2-3; D: TRBD2; DNA: TGTGCCAGCAGCCTTGTAGCGGGAGGCGCTACAGATACGCAGTATTTT; CDR3: CASSLVAGGATDTQYF
V: TRBV30; size: .; J: TRBJ2-3; D: .; DNA: TGTGCCTGGAGTTCCGGGAACATCGCCAGCACAGATACGCAGTATTTT; CDR3: CAWSSGNIASTDTQYF
V: TRBV7-3; size: .; J: TRBJ2-4; D: TRBD2; DNA: TGTGCCAGCAGCCCCCTTGGCGGGGGATCGAACATTCAGTACTTC; CDR3: CASSPLGGGSNIQYF
V: TRBV6-4; size: .; J: TRBJ2-1; D: TRBD2; DNA: TGTGCCAGCAGTTACGGGACTAGCGGGGTCTACAATGAGCAGTTCTTC; CDR3: CASSYGTSGVYNEQFF
V: TRBV14; size: once; J: TRBJ1-1; D: .; DNA: TGTGCCAGCAGCCAAGCCCTGAATGAAGCTTTCTTT; CDR3: CASSQALNEAFF
V: TRBV7-9; size: .; J: TRBJ2-7; D: .; DNA: TGTGCCAGCAGCTTAGGTGTCGGGTCGAGCTTC; CDR3: CASSLGVGSSF
V: TRBV6-5; size: .; J: TRBJ2-3; D: .; DNA: TGTGCCAGCAGTTACTCGGAGGATACGCAGTATTTT; CDR3: CASSYSEDTQYF
V: TRBV4-1; size: few; J: TRBJ1-1; D: .; DNA: TGCGCCAGCAGCCAAGGGGTCTCATATGAAGCTTTCTTT; CDR3: CASSQGVSYEAFF